This is a list of T cell receptor beta chains from one sample in a study of blood T cell repertoires in COVID-19. Profiled with immunoSEQ multiplex PCR; TCRdb holds only in-frame clones, not every one. The sample holds tens of thousands of clones, roughly 90% seen once. Sequencing used peripheral blood. The source of these receptors is a man aged 35 to 55 with COVID-19, enrolled during active disease. CDR3s include the opening cysteine and the closing phenylalanine or tryptophan. A D gene is named only where the DNA matches it firmly. Some rows have no size entry. The others give once, few or many, or a class for an expanded clone.

TRBJ2-1 NA TRBV5-1 NA CASSLMTQEQFF TGCGCCAGCAGCTTGATGACTCAGGAGCAGTTCTTC
TRBJ1-3 TRBD1 TRBV6-6 NA CASSHPGTGGERNTIYF TGTGCCAGCAGTCACCCGGGGACAGGGGGCGAGCGAAACACCATATATTTT
TRBJ2-7 TRBD2 TRBV27 NA CASSPGTSGEEQYF TGTGCCAGCAGTCCAGGGACTAGCGGGGAGGAGCAGTACTTC
TRBJ2-3 TRBD2 TRBV2 NA CASSPTTGGGTDTQYF TGTGCCAGCAGCCCCACTACGGGGGGGGGCACAGATACGCAGTATTTT
TRBJ2-6 NA TRBV28 NA CASSLPQGSGANVLTF TGTGCCAGCAGTTTACCCCAGGGCTCTGGGGCCAACGTCCTGACTTTC
TRBJ1-2 NA TRBV4-1 NA CASSEGTNQDYGYTF TGCGCCAGCAGCGAAGGGACAAATCAAGACTATGGCTACACCTTC
TRBJ1-6 TRBD1 TRBV6-2/TRBV6-3 NA CASSYSGQGASPLHF TGTGCCAGCAGTTACTCGGGACAGGGGGCTTCACCCCTCCACTTT
TRBJ1-2 TRBD1 TRBV19 NA CASIDRGEDGYTF TGTGCCAGTATCGACAGGGGGGAAGATGGCTACACCTTC
TRBJ2-2 NA TRBV7-2 NA CASSSRNTGELFF TGTGCCAGCAGCTCTCGGAACACCGGGGAGCTGTTTTTT
TRBJ1-4 TRBD1 TRBV19 NA CASSIRQGNEKLFF TGTGCCAGTAGTATTCGACAGGGGAATGAAAAACTGTTTTTT
TRBJ1-4 NA TRBV6-5 NA CASSYFRGGSEKLFF TGTGCCAGCAGTTACTTCCGAGGGGGTAGTGAAAAACTGTTTTTT
TRBJ2-5 NA TRBV19 NA CASKLGGGKETQYF TGTGCCAGTAAGCTGGGCGGAGGGAAAGAGACCCAGTACTTC
TRBJ2-7 NA TRBV5-1 NA CASSLVEGVSEQYF TGCGCCAGCAGCTTGGTCGAGGGGGTCTCCGAGCAGTACTTC
TRBJ1-4 NA TRBV30 NA CARTTGSNEKLFF TGTGCCCGAACCACAGGTTCTAATGAAAAACTGTTTTTT
TRBJ2-6 NA TRBV5-1 NA CASSLTGTGANVLTF TGCGCCAGCAGCTTGACGGGGACTGGGGCCAACGTCCTGACTTTC
TRBJ1-6 NA TRBV11-2 NA CASSFNLPGDNSPLHF TGTGCCAGCAGCTTCAATTTGCCGGGAGATAATTCACCCCTCCACTTT
TRBJ1-2 NA TRBV30 NA CAWSLGFGTPNYGYTF TGTGCCTGGAGTCTAGGGTTTGGGACACCGAACTATGGCTACACCTTC
TRBJ2-7 TRBD1 TRBV7-9 few CASSSPDREATYEQYF TGTGCCAGCAGTTCTCCGGACAGGGAAGCCACCTACGAGCAGTACTTC
TRBJ1-1 NA TRBV2 NA CASSTPGWYRTEAFF TGTGCCAGCAGTACTCCAGGGTGGTACAGAACTGAAGCTTTCTTT
TRBJ2-7 TRBD1 TRBV30 NA CAWSPAGQGLYEQYF TGTGCCTGGAGTCCGGCGGGACAGGGGCTCTACGAGCAGTACTTC
TRBJ1-4 NA TRBV7-8 NA CASSPSSDRIATNEKLFF TGTGCCAGCAGCCCCTCTTCCGACAGGATTGCAACTAATGAAAAACTGTTTTTT
TRBJ2-2 NA TRBV5-4 NA CASSGMGGPRAGELFF TGTGCCAGCAGCGGGATGGGCGGACCGCGGGCCGGGGAGCTGTTTTTT
TRBJ1-6 TRBD1 TRBV25-1 NA CASSEYSTGSNSPLHF TGTGCCAGCAGTGAATACTCGACAGGGTCTAATTCACCCCTCCACTTT
TRBJ1-2 NA TRBV30 once CAWRTTGSGYTF TGTGCCTGGAGAACTACAGGGTCAGGCTACACCTTC
TRBJ2-7 TRBD2 TRBV7-6 once CASSAVPGGGAEQYF TGTGCCAGCAGCGCTGTTCCGGGCGGGGGAGCTGAGCAGTACTTC
TRBJ2-2 TRBD2 TRBV19 NA CATPTGGSSGRTGELFF TGTGCCACCCCAACGGGGGGAAGTAGCGGACGGACCGGGGAGCTGTTTTTT
TRBJ1-1 NA TRBV30 NA CAWSFWGGERTEAFF TGTGCCTGGAGCTTTTGGGGGGGGGAAAGGACTGAAGCTTTCTTT
TRBJ1-2 TRBD1 TRBV6-6 once CASTRQGWDGYTF TGTGCCTCCACAAGACAGGGATGGGATGGCTACACCTTC
TRBJ2-6 NA TRBV5-1 NA CASSLASPAGIGANVLTF TGCGCCAGCAGCTTGGCTTCTCCGGCGGGGATTGGGGCCAACGTCCTGACTTTC
TRBJ1-1 TRBD1 TRBV5-1 once CASSLGTGEYGAFF TGCGCCAGCAGCTTAGGGACAGGGGAATATGGAGCTTTCTTT
TRBJ2-5 NA TRBV4-1 NA CASSQTRAETQYF TGCGCCAGCAGCCAGACTAGAGCGGAGACCCAGTACTTC
TRBJ1-2 TRBD1 TRBV4-2 NA CASSQEFQGANYGYTF TGTGCCAGCAGCCAAGAATTCCAGGGGGCTAACTATGGCTACACCTTC
TRBJ1-6 TRBD1 TRBV27 NA CASRETGAFNSPLHF TGTGCCAGCAGAGAGACAGGGGCCTTCAATTCACCCCTCCACTTT
TRBJ2-5 NA TRBV7-9 once CASSPLPVQGQETQYF TGTGCCAGCAGCCCCCTCCCTGTCCAGGGACAAGAGACCCAGTACTTC
TRBJ2-3 NA TRBV6-6 NA CASSGRGTDTQYF TGTGCCAGCAGTGGAAGAGGTACAGATACGCAGTATTTT
TRBJ2-7 NA TRBV6-5 once CASRAGVDYEQYF TGTGCCAGCAGAGCAGGGGTGGACTACGAGCAGTACTTC
TRBJ2-1 NA TRBV12-2 NA CASRLGPGGQDREVRGGNEQFF TGTGCAAGTCGCTTGGGGCCCGGGGGCCAAGACAGGGAGGTTCGTGGTGGCAATGAGCAGTTCTTC
TRBJ2-7 TRBD1 TRBV19 NA CASSPPDRDGSYEQYF TGTGCCAGTAGCCCCCCCGACAGGGATGGTTCCTACGAGCAGTACTTC
TRBJ1-6 NA TRBV2 NA CASSAGQNSPLHF TGTGCCAGCAGTGCCGGACAGAATTCACCCCTCCACTTT
TRBJ1-4 TRBD1 TRBV6-5 NA CASRRQGDEKLFF TGTGCCAGCCGGAGACAGGGGGATGAAAAACTGTTTTTT
TRBJ2-2 TRBD1 TRBV5-4 NA CASSSGQVTGELFF TGTGCCAGCAGTTCTGGACAGGTGACCGGGGAGCTGTTTTTT
TRBJ2-2 NA TRBV5-1 few CASSFDSTGELFF TGCGCCAGCAGCTTCGACAGCACCGGGGAGCTGTTTTTT
TRBJ1-5 TRBD1 TRBV19 NA CASIPGQGAYQPQHF TGTGCCAGTATTCCAGGACAGGGGGCTTATCAGCCCCAGCATTTT
TRBJ1-2 TRBD1 TRBV18 NA CASSPTGARNYGYTF TGTGCCAGCTCACCTACAGGGGCGCGAAACTATGGCTACACCTTC
TRBJ2-1 TRBD2 TRBV9 NA CASSVLLAGANNEQFF TGTGCCAGCAGCGTCTTACTAGCGGGGGCGAACAATGAGCAGTTCTTC
TRBJ1-5 TRBD1 TRBV7-2 NA CASSDRGQSNQPQHF TGTGCCAGCAGCGACAGGGGCCAGAGCAATCAGCCCCAGCATTTT
TRBJ2-2 NA TRBV5-1 NA CASSFSGSNTGELFF TGCGCCAGCAGCTTCTCGGGGTCGAACACCGGGGAGCTGTTTTTT
TRBJ2-7 NA TRBV27 NA CATESGTYEQYF TGTGCCACCGAGTCAGGGACCTACGAGCAGTACTTC
TRBJ2-5 NA TRBV15 NA CATSSISGETQYF TGTGCCACCAGCAGTATATCGGGAGAGACCCAGTACTTC
TRBJ2-7 NA TRBV6-5 NA CASSRDTPSSYEQYF TGTGCCAGCAGTCGGGACACTCCGAGCTCCTACGAGCAGTACTTC
TRBJ1-6 NA TRBV28 NA CASSSLDSFSSPLHF TGTGCCAGCAGTAGCCTGGACAGTTTCAGTTCACCCCTCCACTTT
TRBJ1-3 NA TRBV27 NA CASTPQRQRLSGNTIYF TGTGCCAGTACACCCCAGAGACAGCGTCTGTCTGGAAACACCATATATTTT
TRBJ2-3 TRBD2 TRBV5-4 NA CASSWTSGGDTQYF TGTGCCAGCAGCTGGACTAGCGGGGGTGATACGCAGTATTTT